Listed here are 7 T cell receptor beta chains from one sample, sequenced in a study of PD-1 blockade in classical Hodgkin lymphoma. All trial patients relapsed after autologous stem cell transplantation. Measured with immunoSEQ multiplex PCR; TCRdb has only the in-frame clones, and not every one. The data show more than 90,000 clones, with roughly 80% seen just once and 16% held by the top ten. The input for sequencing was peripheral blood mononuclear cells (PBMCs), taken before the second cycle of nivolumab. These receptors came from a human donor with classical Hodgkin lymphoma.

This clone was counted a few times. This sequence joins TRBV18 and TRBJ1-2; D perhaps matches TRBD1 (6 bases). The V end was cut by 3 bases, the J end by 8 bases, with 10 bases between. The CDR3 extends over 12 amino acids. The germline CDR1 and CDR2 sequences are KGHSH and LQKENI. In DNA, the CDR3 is TGTGCCAGCTCACCCACAGGGAAAGGCTACACCTTC. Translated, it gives CASSPTGKGYTF.

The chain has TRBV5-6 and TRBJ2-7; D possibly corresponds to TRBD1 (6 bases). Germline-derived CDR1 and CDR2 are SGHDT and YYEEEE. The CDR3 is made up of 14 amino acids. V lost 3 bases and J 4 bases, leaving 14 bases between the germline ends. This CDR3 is CASSSGQSGYEQYF. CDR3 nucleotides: TGTGCCAGCAGCTCCGGACAGTCGGGGTACGAGCAGTACTTC.

The CDR3 DNA reads as TGCGCCAGCAGCCAGGAAAGAGCGGGAGGACCCCAGGCGCAGTTCTTC. As protein: CASSQERAGGPQAQFF. The V gene is TRBV4-1, the J gene TRBJ2-1; TRBD2 agrees at 9 bases. The CDR3 is 16 residues long. J lost 12 bases, V lost 3 bases, and 15 bases had no gene match. Per germline, CDR1 MGHRA and CDR2 YSYEKL.

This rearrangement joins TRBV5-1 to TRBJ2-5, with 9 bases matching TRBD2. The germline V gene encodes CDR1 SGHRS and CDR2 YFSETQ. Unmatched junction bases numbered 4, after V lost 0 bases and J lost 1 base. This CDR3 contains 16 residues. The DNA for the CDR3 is TGCGCCAGCAGCTTGGGGCTAGCGGGGACCCAAGAGACCCAGTACTTC. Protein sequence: CASSLGLAGTQETQYF. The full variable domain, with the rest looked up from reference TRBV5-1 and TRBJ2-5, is KAGVTQTPRYLIKTRGQQVTLSCSPISGHRSVSWYQQTPGQGLQFLFEYFSETQRNKGNFPGRFSGRQFSNSRSEMNVSTLELGDSALYLCASSLGLAGTQETQYFGPGTRLLVL.

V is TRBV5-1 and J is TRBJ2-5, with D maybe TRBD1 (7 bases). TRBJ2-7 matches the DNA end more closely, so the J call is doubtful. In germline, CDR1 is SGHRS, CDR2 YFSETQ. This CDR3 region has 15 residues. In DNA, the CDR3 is TGCGCCAGCAGGCGGGAAGGGACAGCCGACTACGAGCAGTACTTC. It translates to CASRREGTADYEQYF.

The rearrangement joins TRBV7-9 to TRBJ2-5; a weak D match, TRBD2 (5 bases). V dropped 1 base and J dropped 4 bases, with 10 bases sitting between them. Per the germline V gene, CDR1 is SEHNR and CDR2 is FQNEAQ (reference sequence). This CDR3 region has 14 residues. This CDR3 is CASSLGGSGETQYF. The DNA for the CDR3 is TGTGCCAGCAGCTTAGGCGGGTCGGGAGAGACCCAGTACTTC.

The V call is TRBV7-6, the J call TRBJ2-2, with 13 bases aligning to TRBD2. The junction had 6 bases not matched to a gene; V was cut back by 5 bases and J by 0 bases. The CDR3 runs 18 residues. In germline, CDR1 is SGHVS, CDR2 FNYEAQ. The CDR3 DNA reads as TGTGCCAGCAGCCCAAGACTAGCGGGAGGCCCGAACACCGGGGAGCTGTTTTTT. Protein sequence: CASSPRLAGGPNTGELFF. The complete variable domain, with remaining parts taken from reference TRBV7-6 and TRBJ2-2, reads GAGVSQSPRYKVTKRGQDVALRCDPISGHVSLYWYRQALGQGPEFLTYFNYEAQQDKSGLPNDRFSAERPEGSISTLTIQRTEQRDSAMYRCASSPRLAGGPNTGELFFGEGSRLTVL.